These T cell receptor beta chains were read from a single sample in a study of long-term antiretroviral therapy in people with HIV. TCRdb keeps only in-frame clones here, not all; method: immunoSEQ multiplex PCR. The sample includes 17,000 or so clones, about 91% seen only once; the top ten take 7.5% to 9.5%. The source material was unsorted PBMCs, sampled 0.3 years after starting antiretroviral therapy. The receptor set was obtained from a man aged 55 to 70 with HIV. The CDR3 runs from the conserved cysteine through the conserved F or W. A D gene is named only where the DNA matches it firmly. Clone size is stated in some rows and not others, as once, few, many or a class when expanded.

CASSLVGEKLFF,TGCGCCAGCAGCTTGGTCGGTGAAAAACTGTTTTTT,TRBJ1-4,-,-,TRBV5-1
CASSSDTDTQYF,TGCGCCAGCAGTTCCGACACAGATACGCAGTATTTT,TRBJ2-3,-,-,TRBV5-1
CASSYFPWDGYTF,TGTGCCAGCAGTTACTTTCCCTGGGATGGCTACACCTTC,TRBJ1-2,-,-,TRBV6-6
CASSEASGGVSGELFF,TGTGCCAGCAGTGAAGCTAGCGGGGGAGTATCCGGGGAGCTGTTTTTT,TRBJ2-2,TRBD2,once,TRBV6-1
CASSQEQGPPDTQYF,TGTGCCAGCAGTCAAGAGCAGGGGCCGCCAGATACGCAGTATTTT,TRBJ2-3,-,once,TRBV2
CASSQAGTGTSYGYTF,TGCGCCAGCAGCCAAGCCGGGACAGGGACCTCCTATGGCTACACCTTC,TRBJ1-2,TRBD1,-,TRBV4-3
CASSRDRVYTF,TGTGCCAGCAGTAGGGACAGGGTGTACACCTTC,TRBJ1-2,-,-,TRBV21-1
CASRGGGGRTGELFF,TGTGCCAGCAGAGGAGGCGGGGGACGGACCGGGGAGCTGTTTTTT,TRBJ2-2,TRBD2,-,TRBV7-2
CASSATIGGETQYF,TGCGCCAGCAGTGCGACTATAGGGGGAGAGACCCAGTACTTC,TRBJ2-5,-,-,TRBV10-1
CASSPGGFNEKLFF,TGTGCCAGCAGTCCAGGGGGCTTTAATGAAAAACTGTTTTTT,TRBJ1-4,TRBD1,-,TRBV28
CASSQGAGDPGRLTYGYTF,TGTGCCAGCAGCCAAGGGGCTGGAGACCCGGGACGCCTGACTTATGGCTACACCTTC,TRBJ1-2,-,-,TRBV4-2
CATTEGGSSYEQYF,TGTGCCACCACGGAGGGCGGGTCGTCCTACGAGCAGTACTTC,TRBJ2-7,-,-,TRBV28
CASSLVSGGKQNIQYF,TGCGCCAGCAGCCTCGTCTCTGGGGGCAAACAAAACATTCAGTACTTC,TRBJ2-4,-,-,TRBV4-1
CASSLAGANTEAFF,TGTGCCAGCAGCTTAGCAGGGGCGAACACTGAAGCTTTCTTT,TRBJ1-1,-,-,TRBV11-2
CASSFGLFYEQYF,TGTGCCAGCAGCTTCGGACTATTCTACGAGCAGTACTTC,TRBJ2-7,-,-,TRBV13
CASSLGFKRGLYEQYF,TGCGCCAGCAGCTTGGGGTTTAAGCGGGGACTCTACGAGCAGTACTTC,TRBJ2-7,TRBD2,-,TRBV5-1
CASSLLNSNQPQHF,TGTGCCAGCAGTTTACTGAATAGCAATCAGCCCCAGCATTTT,TRBJ1-5,-,-,TRBV28
CASLMSGKNEAFF,TGTGCCAGCCTTATGTCAGGGAAAAATGAAGCTTTCTTT,TRBJ1-1,-,-,TRBV25-1
CASSPGTSGGLLYNEQFF,TGTGCCTCCTCACCCGGGACTAGCGGGGGCCTTCTCTACAATGAGCAGTTCTTC,TRBJ2-1,TRBD2,-,TRBV19
CASSLDINYGYTF,TGTGCCAGCAGCTTAGACATTAACTATGGCTACACCTTC,TRBJ1-2,-,-,TRBV7-9
CAISEPAGVRGVNTDTQYF,TGTGCCATCAGTGAGCCAGCGGGGGTGCGGGGGGTGAACACAGATACGCAGTATTTT,TRBJ2-3,TRBD2,-,TRBV10-3
CASSQRQVPNEQFF,TGCGCCAGCAGCCAAAGACAGGTCCCCAATGAGCAGTTCTTC,TRBJ2-1,-,-,TRBV4-3
CASSSRDDQPQHF,TGTGCCAGCTCATCCCGGGACGATCAGCCCCAGCATTTT,TRBJ1-5,-,-,TRBV18
CASSLLGSKETQYF,TGTGCCAGCAGCTTATTGGGAAGCAAAGAGACCCAGTACTTC,TRBJ2-5,-,-,TRBV7-9
CASSASDRRLYEQYF,TGTGCCAGCAGCGCTTCGGACAGGAGGCTCTACGAGCAGTACTTC,TRBJ2-7,TRBD1,-,TRBV9
CASSQEQGVQPQHF,TGCGCCAGCAGCCAAGAACAGGGGGTACAGCCCCAGCATTTT,TRBJ1-5,TRBD1,-,TRBV4-1
CSVDGAGPPQETQYF,TGCAGCGTTGACGGAGCGGGGCCACCCCAAGAGACCCAGTACTTC,TRBJ2-5,TRBD2,-,TRBV29-1
CASSGWRPQHF,TGTGCCAGCAGTGGATGGCGGCCCCAGCATTTT,TRBJ1-5,-,-,TRBV6-5
CASSQLNAGTITDTQYF,TGCGCCAGCAGTCAGCTAAACGCCGGGACCATCACAGATACGCAGTATTTT,TRBJ2-3,-,-,TRBV10-1
CASSEGQTPADTQYF,TGCGCCAGCAGTGAGGGTCAAACCCCGGCAGATACGCAGTATTTT,TRBJ2-3,-,-,TRBV10-1
CASSFRSGPNAHNEQFF,TGCGCCAGCAGCTTCAGGTCGGGGCCTAATGCGCACAATGAGCAGTTCTTC,TRBJ2-1,-,once,TRBV5-1